This T cell receptor (beta chain) comes out of a study of monozygotic twins with inflammatory bowel disease. Whole-study results and caveats: Compared with healthy co-twins, IBD patients showed reduced TCRbeta repertoire diversity by inverse Simpson. Reduced clonotype sharing with other individuals was observed in IBD patients relative to healthy twins, especially with disease activity.

In the case of this clonotype: What it recognizes is unknown.

The CDR3 is 16 residues long. Germline loops: CDR1 LNHDA, CDR2 SQIVND (reference sequence). TCRdb re-called the 5' RACE reads; every CDR3 protein appears as one record, without DNA. This sample lists roughly 200,000 distinct CDR3 sequences; its ten largest clones have roughly 7.7%. The chain couples TRBV19 to TRBJ2-4; absent DNA, TCRdb's TRBD1 call cannot be checked. Sequencing was done on a sample of blood. This TCR was recovered from a human donor with ulcerative colitis or Crohn's disease, or a healthy co-twin of an affected twin (not recorded which). CDR3 protein: CASSPPSQLAKNIQYF.